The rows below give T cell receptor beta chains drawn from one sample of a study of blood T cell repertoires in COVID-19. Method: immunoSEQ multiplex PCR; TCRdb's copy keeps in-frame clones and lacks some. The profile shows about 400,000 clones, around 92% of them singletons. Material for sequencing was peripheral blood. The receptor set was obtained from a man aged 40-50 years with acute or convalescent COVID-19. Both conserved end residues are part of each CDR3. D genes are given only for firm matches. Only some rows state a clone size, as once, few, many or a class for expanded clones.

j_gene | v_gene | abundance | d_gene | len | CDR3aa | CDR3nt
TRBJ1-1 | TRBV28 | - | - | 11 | CASTEGRGAFF | TGTGCCAGCACCGAAGGGAGGGGAGCTTTCTTT
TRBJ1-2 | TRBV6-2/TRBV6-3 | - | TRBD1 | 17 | CASSYSPGTGDHYGYTF | TGTGCCAGCAGTTACTCCCCCGGGACAGGGGACCACTATGGCTACACCTTC
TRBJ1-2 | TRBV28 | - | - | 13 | CASSFDRSYGYTF | TGTGCCAGCAGTTTCGACAGAAGCTATGGCTACACCTTC
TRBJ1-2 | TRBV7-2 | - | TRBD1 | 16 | CASSLLDRENVYGYTF | TGTGCCAGCAGCTTGCTGGACAGGGAGAACGTCTATGGCTACACCTTC
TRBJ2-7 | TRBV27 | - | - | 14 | CASSLSLYSYEQYF | TGTGCCAGCAGTTTATCGCTCTATTCCTACGAGCAGTACTTC
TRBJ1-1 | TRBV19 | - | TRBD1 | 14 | CASRSDRAWTEAFF | TGTGCCAGTAGATCCGACAGGGCGTGGACTGAAGCTTTCTTT
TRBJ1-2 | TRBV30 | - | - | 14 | CAWRKIDSNYGYTF | TGTGCCTGGAGGAAAATAGACAGCAACTATGGCTACACCTTC
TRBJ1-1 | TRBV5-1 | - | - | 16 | CASSLERGLMNTEAFF | TGCGCCAGCAGCTTGGAAAGGGGACTCATGAACACTGAAGCTTTCTTT
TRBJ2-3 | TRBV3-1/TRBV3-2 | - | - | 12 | CASSPSTDTQYF | TGTGCCAGCAGCCCAAGCACAGATACGCAGTATTTT
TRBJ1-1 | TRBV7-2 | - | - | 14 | CASSLAAGRTEAFF | TGTGCCAGCAGCTTAGCGGCAGGGCGGACTGAAGCTTTCTTT
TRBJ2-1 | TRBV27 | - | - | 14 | CASSLLDSYNEQFF | TGTGCCAGCAGTTTATTAGACAGTTACAATGAGCAGTTCTTC
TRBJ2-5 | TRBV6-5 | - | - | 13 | CASNWERWETQYF | TGTGCCAGCAATTGGGAGAGGTGGGAGACCCAGTACTTC
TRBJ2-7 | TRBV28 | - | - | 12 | CATTLRRDEQYF | TGTGCCACTACCCTTCGGAGGGACGAGCAGTACTTC
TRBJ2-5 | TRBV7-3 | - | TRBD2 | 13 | CASSLAGGETQYF | TGTGCCAGCAGCCTGGCGGGAGGGGAGACCCAGTACTTC
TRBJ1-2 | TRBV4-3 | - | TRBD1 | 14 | CASSGDRGRGGYTF | TGCGCCAGCAGCGGAGACAGGGGGCGCGGAGGCTACACCTTC
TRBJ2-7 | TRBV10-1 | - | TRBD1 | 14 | CASSEGTGRYEQYF | TGCGCCAGCAGTGAGGGGACAGGCCGCTACGAGCAGTACTTC
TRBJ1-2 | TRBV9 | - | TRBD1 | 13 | CASSASGGNGYTF | TGTGCCAGCAGCGCGTCAGGGGGCAATGGCTACACCTTC
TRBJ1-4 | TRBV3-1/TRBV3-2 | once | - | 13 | CASSQDGIEKLFF | TGTGCCAGCAGCCAAGACGGGATTGAAAAACTGTTTTTT
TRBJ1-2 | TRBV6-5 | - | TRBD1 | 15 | CASSYSGRGPDGYTF | TGTGCCAGCAGTTACTCGGGCAGGGGGCCGGATGGCTACACCTTC
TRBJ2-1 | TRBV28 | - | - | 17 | CASRGVVGLSSYNEQFF | TGTGCCAGCAGGGGAGTCGTAGGGCTGAGCTCCTACAATGAGCAGTTCTTC
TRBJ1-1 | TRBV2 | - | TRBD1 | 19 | CASITPDRVSLVPTTEAFF | TGTGCCAGCATCACCCCTGACAGGGTTTCTTTAGTGCCCACCACTGAAGCTTTCTTT
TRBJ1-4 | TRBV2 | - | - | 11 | CASHLREKLFF | TGTGCCAGCCATTTACGGGAAAAACTGTTTTTT
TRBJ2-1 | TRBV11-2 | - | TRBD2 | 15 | CASSPRTRVLNEQFF | TGTGCCAGCAGCCCGCGGACTAGGGTCCTCAATGAGCAGTTCTTC
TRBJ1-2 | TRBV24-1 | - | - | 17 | CATSDLREAFKHYGYTF | TGTGCCACCAGTGATTTAAGGGAGGCGTTTAAGCACTATGGCTACACCTTC
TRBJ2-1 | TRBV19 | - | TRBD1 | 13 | CASSIKGANEQFF | TGTGCCAGTAGTATAAAGGGGGCAAATGAGCAGTTCTTC
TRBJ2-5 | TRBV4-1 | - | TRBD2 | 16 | CASSRGTSGGQETQYF | TGCGCCAGCAGCCGGGGGACTAGCGGGGGACAAGAGACCCAGTACTTC
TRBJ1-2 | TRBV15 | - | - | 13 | CATSAGVNYGYTF | TGTGCCACCTCAGCAGGGGTAAACTATGGCTACACCTTC
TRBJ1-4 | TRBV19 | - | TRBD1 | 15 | CASSLRTGLGEKLFF | TGTGCCAGTAGTCTCCGGACAGGGCTGGGAGAAAAACTGTTTTTT
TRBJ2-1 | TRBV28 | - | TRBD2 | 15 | CASSLSQAGGDEQFF | TGTGCCAGCAGTTTGAGTCAAGCGGGAGGGGATGAGCAGTTCTTC
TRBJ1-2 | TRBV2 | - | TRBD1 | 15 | CASSAGDRGDYGYTF | TGTGCCAGCAGTGCAGGGGACAGAGGGGACTATGGCTACACCTTC
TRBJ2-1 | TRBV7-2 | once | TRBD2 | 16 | CASSLGTSGMYNEQFF | TGTGCCAGCAGCTTAGGGACTAGCGGAATGTACAATGAGCAGTTCTTC
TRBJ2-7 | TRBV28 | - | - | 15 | CASSSTGTLSYEQYF | TGTGCCAGCAGTTCCACCGGGACACTTTCCTACGAGCAGTACTTC
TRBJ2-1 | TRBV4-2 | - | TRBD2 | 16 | CASSQVRGTSYNEQFF | TGTGCCAGCAGCCAAGTGCGGGGGACCTCCTACAATGAGCAGTTCTTC
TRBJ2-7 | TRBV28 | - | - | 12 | CASSLSQYEQYF | TGTGCCAGCAGTTTATCTCAGTACGAGCAGTACTTC
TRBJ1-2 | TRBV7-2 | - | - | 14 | CASSLTATNYGYTF | TGTGCCAGCAGCTTAACAGCTACTAACTATGGCTACACCTTC
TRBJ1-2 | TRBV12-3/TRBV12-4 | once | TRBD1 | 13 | CASSLGGGGGYTF | TGTGCCAGCAGTCTCGGAGGGGGCGGGGGCTACACCTTC
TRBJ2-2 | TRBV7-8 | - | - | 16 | CASSPSSSSGPGELFF | TGTGCCAGCAGCCCATCCTCTAGTTCTGGCCCCGGGGAGCTGTTTTTT
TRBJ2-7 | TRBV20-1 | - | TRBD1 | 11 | CRPQGVSEQYF | TGCAGGCCGCAGGGGGTCTCCGAGCAGTACTTC
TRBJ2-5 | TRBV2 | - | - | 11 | CASRDIGPQYF | TGTGCCAGCAGGGACATAGGACCCCAGTACTTC
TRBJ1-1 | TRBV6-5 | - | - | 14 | CASSLLGGRVEAFF | TGTGCCAGCAGCCTTTTGGGGGGGCGCGTTGAAGCTTTCTTT
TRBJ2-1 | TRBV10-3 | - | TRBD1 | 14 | CAISVPGTDNEQFF | TGTGCCATCAGTGTTCCCGGGACAGACAATGAGCAGTTCTTC
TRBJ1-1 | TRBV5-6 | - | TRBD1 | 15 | CASSPLDRKNTEAFF | TGTGCCAGCAGCCCCCTGGACAGGAAGAACACTGAAGCTTTCTTT
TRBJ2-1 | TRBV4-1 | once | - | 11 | CASSAALEQFF | TGCGCCAGCAGCGCGGCTTTGGAGCAGTTCTTC
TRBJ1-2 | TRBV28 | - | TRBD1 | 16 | CASSSWDSLRGYGYTF | TGTGCCAGCAGTTCGTGGGACAGTCTTAGGGGCTATGGCTACACCTTC
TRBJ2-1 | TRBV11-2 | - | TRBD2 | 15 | CASSPWTSVGNEQFF | TGTGCCAGCAGCCCGTGGACTAGCGTCGGCAATGAGCAGTTCTTC
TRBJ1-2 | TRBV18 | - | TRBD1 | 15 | CASSMVEGAYSRYTF | TGTGCCAGCTCAATGGTGGAGGGGGCATATAGTCGTTACACCTTC
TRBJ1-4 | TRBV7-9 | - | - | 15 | CASSLVGQKNEKLFF | TGTGCCAGCAGCTTAGTAGGACAGAAAAATGAAAAACTGTTTTTT
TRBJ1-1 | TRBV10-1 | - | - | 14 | CASSVCTPNTEAFF | TGCGCCAGCAGTGTATGCACACCGAACACTGAAGCTTTCTTT
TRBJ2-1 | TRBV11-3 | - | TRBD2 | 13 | CASSLGREGEQFF | TGTGCCAGCAGCTTAGGTCGGGAGGGAGAGCAGTTCTTC
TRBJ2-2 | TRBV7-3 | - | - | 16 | CASSYIPGQYTGELFF | TGTGCCAGCAGCTACATACCGGGACAATACACCGGGGAGCTGTTTTTT
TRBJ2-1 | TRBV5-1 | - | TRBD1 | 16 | CASSPPRDRVGNEQFF | TGCGCCAGCAGCCCCCCCCGGGACAGGGTCGGCAATGAGCAGTTCTTC
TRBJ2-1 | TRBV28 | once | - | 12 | CASSLGGNEQFF | TGTGCCAGCAGTTTAGGGGGGAATGAGCAGTTCTTC
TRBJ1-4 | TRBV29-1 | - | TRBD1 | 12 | CSVGKQGLKLFF | TGCAGCGTTGGGAAACAGGGGTTAAAACTGTTTTTT
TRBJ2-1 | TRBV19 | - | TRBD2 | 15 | CASSMLSGDFGEQFF | TGTGCCAGTAGTATGCTAAGCGGGGACTTCGGGGAGCAGTTCTTC
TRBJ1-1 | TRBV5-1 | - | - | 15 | CASSPEPGLGTEAFF | TGCGCCAGCAGCCCGGAGCCGGGACTCGGCACTGAAGCTTTCTTT
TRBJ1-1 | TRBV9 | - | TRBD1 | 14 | CASSVLDRATEAFF | TGTGCCAGCAGCGTATTGGACAGGGCCACTGAAGCTTTCTTT
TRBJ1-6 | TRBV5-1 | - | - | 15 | CASSWGESQNSPLHF | TGCGCCAGCAGCTGGGGGGAGAGTCAAAATTCACCCCTCCACTTT